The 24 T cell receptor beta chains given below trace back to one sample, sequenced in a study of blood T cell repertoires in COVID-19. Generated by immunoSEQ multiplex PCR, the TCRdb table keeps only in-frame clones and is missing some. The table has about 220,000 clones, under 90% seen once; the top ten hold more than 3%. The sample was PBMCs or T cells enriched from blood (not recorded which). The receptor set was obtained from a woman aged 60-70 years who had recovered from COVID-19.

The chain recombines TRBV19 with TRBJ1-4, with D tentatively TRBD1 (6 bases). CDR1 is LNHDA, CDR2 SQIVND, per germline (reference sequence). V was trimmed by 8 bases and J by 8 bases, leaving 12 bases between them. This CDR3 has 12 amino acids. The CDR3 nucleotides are TGTGCCAGTCTAGGGGGAGTGGAAAAACTGTTTTTT. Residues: CASLGGVEKLFF.

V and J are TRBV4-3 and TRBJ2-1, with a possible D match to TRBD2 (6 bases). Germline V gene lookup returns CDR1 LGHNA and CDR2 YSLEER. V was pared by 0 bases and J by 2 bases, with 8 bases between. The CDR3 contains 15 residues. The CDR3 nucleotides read TGCGCCAGCAGCCAAGAGGAGGGACCCTACAATGAGCAGTTCTTC. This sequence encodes CASSQEEGPYNEQFF.

DNA of the CDR3: TGTGCCAGCAGCAATAACACAGGGTCGGTCAACACTGAAGCTTTCTTT. It encodes CASSNNTGSVNTEAFF. The rearrangement links TRBV7-8 to TRBJ1-1, with TRBD1 as a possible D gene (6 bases). V lost 5 bases and J lost 2, with 18 bases in between. CDR3 length: 16 amino acids. Germline values: CDR1 SGHVS, CDR2 FQNEAQ.

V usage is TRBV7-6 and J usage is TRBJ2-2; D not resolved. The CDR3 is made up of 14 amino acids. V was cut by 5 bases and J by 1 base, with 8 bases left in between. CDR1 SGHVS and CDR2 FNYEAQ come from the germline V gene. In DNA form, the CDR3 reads TGTGCCAGCAGCGAGCTAGGGAACACCGGGGAGCTGTTTTTT. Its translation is CASSELGNTGELFF. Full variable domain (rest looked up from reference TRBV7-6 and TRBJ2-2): GAGVSQSPRYKVTKRGQDVALRCDPISGHVSLYWYRQALGQGPEFLTYFNYEAQQDKSGLPNDRFSAERPEGSISTLTIQRTEQRDSAMYRCASSELGNTGELFFGEGSRLTVL.

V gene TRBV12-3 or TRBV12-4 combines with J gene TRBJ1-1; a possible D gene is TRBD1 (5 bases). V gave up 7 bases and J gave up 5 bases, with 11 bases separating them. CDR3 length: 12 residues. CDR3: CASNGRGTEAFF. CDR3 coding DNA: TGTGCCAGCAACGGGCGGGGGACTGAAGCTTTCTTT.

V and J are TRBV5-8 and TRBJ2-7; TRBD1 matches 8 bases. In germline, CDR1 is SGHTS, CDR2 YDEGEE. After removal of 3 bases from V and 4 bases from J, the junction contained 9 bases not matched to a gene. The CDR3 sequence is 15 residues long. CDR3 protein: CASSYQGAGTYEQYF. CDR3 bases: TGTGCCAGCAGCTACCAGGGGGCGGGGACTTACGAGCAGTACTTC. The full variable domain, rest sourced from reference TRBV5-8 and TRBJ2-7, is EAGVTQSPTHLIKTRGQQATLRCSPISGHTSVYWYQQALGLGLQFLLWYDEGEERNRGNFPPRFSGRQFPNYSSELNVNALELEDSALYLCASSYQGAGTYEQYFGPGTRLTVT.

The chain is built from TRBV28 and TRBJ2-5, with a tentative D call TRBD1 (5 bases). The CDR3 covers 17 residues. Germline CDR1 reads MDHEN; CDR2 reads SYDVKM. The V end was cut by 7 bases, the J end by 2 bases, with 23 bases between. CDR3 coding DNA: TGTGCCAGCATTCTGAAGGGGATCCACACACCTCAAGAGACCCAGTACTTC. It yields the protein CASILKGIHTPQETQYF. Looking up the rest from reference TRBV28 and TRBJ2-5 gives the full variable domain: DVKVTQSSRYLVKRTGEKVFLECVQDMDHENMFWYRQDPGLGLRLIYFSYDVKMKEKGDIPEGYSVSREKKERFSLILESASTNQTSMYLCASILKGIHTPQETQYFGPGTRLLVL.

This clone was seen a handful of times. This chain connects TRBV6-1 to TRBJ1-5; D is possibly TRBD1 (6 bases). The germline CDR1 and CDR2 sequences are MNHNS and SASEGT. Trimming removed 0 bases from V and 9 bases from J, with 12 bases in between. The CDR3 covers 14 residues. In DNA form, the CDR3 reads TGTGCCAGCAGTGAAGCAGGGGGTTCAGGGCCCCAGCATTTT. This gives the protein CASSEAGGSGPQHF.

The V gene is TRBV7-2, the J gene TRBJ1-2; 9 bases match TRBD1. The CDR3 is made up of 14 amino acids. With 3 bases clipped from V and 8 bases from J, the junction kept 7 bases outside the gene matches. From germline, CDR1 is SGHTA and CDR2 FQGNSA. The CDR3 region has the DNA TGTGCCAGCAGCTTGGGACAGGGAGATAGAGGCTACACCTTC. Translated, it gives CASSLGQGDRGYTF.

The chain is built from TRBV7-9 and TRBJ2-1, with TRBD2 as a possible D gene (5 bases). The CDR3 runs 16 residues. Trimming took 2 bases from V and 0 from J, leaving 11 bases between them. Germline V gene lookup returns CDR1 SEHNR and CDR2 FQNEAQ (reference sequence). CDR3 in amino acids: CASSLKRGSSYNEQFF. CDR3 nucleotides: TGTGCCAGCAGCTTAAAACGGGGAAGCTCCTACAATGAGCAGTTCTTC. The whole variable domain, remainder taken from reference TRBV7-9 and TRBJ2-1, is DTGVSQNPRHKITKRGQNVTFRCDPISEHNRLYWYRQTLGQGPEFLTYFQNEAQLEKSRLLSDRFSAERPKGSFSTLEIQRTEQGDSAMYLCASSLKRGSSYNEQFFGPGTRLTVL.

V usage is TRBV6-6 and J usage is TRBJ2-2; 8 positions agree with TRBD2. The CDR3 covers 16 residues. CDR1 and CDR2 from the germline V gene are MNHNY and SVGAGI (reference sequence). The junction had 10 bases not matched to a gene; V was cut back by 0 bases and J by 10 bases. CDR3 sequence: CASSYSRAGGEVELFF. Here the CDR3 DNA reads TGTGCCAGCAGTTACTCCAGGGCGGGGGGTGAGGTGGAGCTGTTTTTT.

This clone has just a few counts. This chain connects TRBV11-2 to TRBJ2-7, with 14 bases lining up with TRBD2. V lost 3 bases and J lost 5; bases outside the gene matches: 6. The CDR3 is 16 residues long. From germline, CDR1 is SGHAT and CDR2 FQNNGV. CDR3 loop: CASSFSLGLAGDEQYF. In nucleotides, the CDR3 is TGTGCCAGCAGCTTTTCCCTGGGACTAGCGGGAGACGAGCAGTACTTC.

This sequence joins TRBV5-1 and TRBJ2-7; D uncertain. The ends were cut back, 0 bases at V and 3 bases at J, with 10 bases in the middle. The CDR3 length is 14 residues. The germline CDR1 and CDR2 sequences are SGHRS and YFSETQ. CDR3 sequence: CASSLVSTYYEQYF. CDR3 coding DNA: TGCGCCAGCAGCTTGGTTTCCACCTACTACGAGCAGTACTTC.

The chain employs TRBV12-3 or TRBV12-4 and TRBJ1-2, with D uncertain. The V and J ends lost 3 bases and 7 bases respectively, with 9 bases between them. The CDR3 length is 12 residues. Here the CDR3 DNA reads TGTGCCAGCAGTTTGCGGCCCGGTGGCTACACCTTC. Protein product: CASSLRPGGYTF.

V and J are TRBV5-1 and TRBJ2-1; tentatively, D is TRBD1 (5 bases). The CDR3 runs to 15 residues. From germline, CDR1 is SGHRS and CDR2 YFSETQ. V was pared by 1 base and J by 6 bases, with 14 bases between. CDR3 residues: CASSLMAGLRNEQFF. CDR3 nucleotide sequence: TGCGCCAGCAGCTTGATGGCAGGGCTTCGCAATGAGCAGTTCTTC.

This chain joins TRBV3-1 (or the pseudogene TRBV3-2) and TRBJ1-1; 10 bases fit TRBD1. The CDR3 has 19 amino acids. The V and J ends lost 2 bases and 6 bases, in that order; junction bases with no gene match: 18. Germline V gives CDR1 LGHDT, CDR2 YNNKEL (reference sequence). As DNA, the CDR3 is TGTGCCAGCAGCCAATTCTCCTTGGGACAGGGGATCGGCAACTCTGAAGCTTTCTTT. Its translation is CASSQFSLGQGIGNSEAFF.

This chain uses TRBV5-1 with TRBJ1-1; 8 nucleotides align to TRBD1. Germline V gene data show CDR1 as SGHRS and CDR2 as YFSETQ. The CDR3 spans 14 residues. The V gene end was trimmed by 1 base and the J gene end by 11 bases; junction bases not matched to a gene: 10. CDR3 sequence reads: CASSLYRTGSEAFF. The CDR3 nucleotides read TGCGCCAGCAGCTTGTATCGGACAGGGAGTGAGGCTTTCTTT.

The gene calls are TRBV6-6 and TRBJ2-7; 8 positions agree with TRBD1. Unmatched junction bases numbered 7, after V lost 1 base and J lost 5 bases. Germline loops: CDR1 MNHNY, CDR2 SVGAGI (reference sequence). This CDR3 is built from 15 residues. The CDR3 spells CASSYFRTGHNEQYF. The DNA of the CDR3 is TGTGCCAGCAGTTACTTTAGGACAGGGCACAACGAGCAGTACTTC.

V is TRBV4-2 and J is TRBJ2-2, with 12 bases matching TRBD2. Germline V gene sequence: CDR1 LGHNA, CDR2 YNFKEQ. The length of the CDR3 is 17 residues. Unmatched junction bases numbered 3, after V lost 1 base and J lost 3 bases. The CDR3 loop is CASSQASGGAYTGELFF. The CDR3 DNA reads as TGTGCCAGCAGCCAAGCTAGCGGGGGGGCGTACACCGGGGAGCTGTTTTTT.

The CDR3 is CASSRMGGGTGELFF. The CDR3 DNA reads as TGTGCCAGCAGCCGTATGGGAGGGGGGACCGGGGAGCTGTTTTTT. The chain employs TRBV7-8 and TRBJ2-2, with TRBD2 as a possible D gene (7 bases). The CDR3 is made up of 15 amino acids. The germline CDR1 and CDR2 sequences are SGHVS and FQNEAQ. V shed 5 bases and J shed 5 bases, with 15 bases lying between them.

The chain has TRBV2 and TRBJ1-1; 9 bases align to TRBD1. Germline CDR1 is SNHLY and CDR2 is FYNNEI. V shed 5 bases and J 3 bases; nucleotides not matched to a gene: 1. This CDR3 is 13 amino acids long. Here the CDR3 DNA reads TGTGCCAGCAGTCGGGACAGGGACACTGAAGCTTTCTTT. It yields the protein CASSRDRDTEAFF. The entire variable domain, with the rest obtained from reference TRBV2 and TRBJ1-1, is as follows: EPEVTQTPSHQVTQMGQEVILRCVPISNHLYFYWYRQILGQKVEFLVSFYNNEISEKSEIFDDQFSVERPDGSNFTLKIRSTKLEDSAMYFCASSRDRDTEAFFGQGTRLTVV.

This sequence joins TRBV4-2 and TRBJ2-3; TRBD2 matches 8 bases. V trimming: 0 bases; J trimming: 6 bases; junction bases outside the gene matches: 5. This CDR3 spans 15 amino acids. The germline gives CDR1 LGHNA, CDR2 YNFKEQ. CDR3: CASSQDVGRADTQYF. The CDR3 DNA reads TGTGCCAGCAGCCAAGATGTCGGGAGGGCCGATACGCAGTATTTT.

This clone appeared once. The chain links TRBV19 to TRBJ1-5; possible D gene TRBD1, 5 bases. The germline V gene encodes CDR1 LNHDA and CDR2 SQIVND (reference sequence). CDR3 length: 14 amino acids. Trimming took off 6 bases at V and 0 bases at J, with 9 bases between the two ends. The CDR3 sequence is CASRQAVSNQPQHF. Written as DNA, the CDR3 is TGTGCCAGTAGACAGGCGGTTAGCAATCAGCCCCAGCATTTT.

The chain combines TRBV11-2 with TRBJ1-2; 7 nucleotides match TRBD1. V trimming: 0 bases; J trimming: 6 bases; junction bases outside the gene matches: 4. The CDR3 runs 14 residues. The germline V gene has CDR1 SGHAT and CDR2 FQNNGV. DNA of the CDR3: TGTGCCAGCAGCTTAGAAGAGGGGGCGCATGGCTACACCTTC. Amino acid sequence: CASSLEEGAHGYTF.